This T cell receptor (beta chain) derives from a study of blood T cell repertoires in COVID-19. Study-level background: T cells, B-cell-depleted T cells, or PBMCs provided the cDNA or gDNA that served as material.

Germline V CDR1 and CDR2: MNHNY, SVGAGI (reference sequence). V shed 7 bases, J shed 0 bases, and the junction held 5 bases outside the gene matches. The length of the CDR3 is 15 residues. In the original analysis: Estimation of nucleated cell counts was performed using reference gene primer amplification. TCRdb keeps only in-frame clones here, not all; method: immunoSEQ multiplex PCR. The V and J calls and the clone size are those of that table, but D and trimming were determined from the DNA. The table records around 250,000 clones, roughly 90% of them present only once. The sequence derives from a woman in her 30s with active or convalescent COVID-19. The sample comprised peripheral blood. The rearrangement uses TRBV6-6 and TRBJ2-2; 7 bases are shared with TRBD2. CDR3 nucleotides: TGTGCCAGCATGCAGCGGGGAGCGAACACCGGGGAGCTGTTTTTT. This sequence encodes CASMQRGANTGELFF.